This T cell receptor (beta chain) was sequenced for a study of shared clonotypes between healthy human individuals. The CDR3 loop spans 19 amino acids. The trim removed 3 bases at V and 5 bases at J, leaving 20 bases unmatched. CDR1 and CDR2 (germline): SGHTA, FQGTGA. Profiled with immunoSEQ multiplex PCR; TCRdb holds only in-frame clones, not every one. This table holds approximately 2.4 million clones, approximately 94% found once. The chain is built from TRBV7-3 and TRBJ2-7, with TRBD1 matching over 9 bases. The sample was naive CD4+ T cells sorted from blood. This sample's subset: CD45RA+ positively selected. The sequence came from a man between 18 and 29 years old in good health. For the CDR3, the DNA is TGTGCCAGCAGCTTTCCCGGGACAGGGAACCCCTTAGCAGGTAACGAGCAGTACTTC. It yields the protein CASSFPGTGNPLAGNEQYF.